This T cell receptor beta chain was captured by sequencing in a study of metastatic and nonmetastatic thyroid tumors. Prior to thyroid surgery, none of the patients had received any treatment. This CDR3 is built from 15 residues. Germline V gives CDR1 SNHLY, CDR2 FYNNEI. V shed 6 bases and J 1 base; nucleotides not matched to a gene: 9. This clone was seen more than once but under ten times. With MiXCR, TCRdb called clones anew from the PCR reads. The data contain 4,000 to 5,000 clones, 28% of them seen just once; the ten biggest clones take up roughly 17%. What was sequenced was adjacent normal tissue. The TCR comes from a female donor with papillary thyroid cancer or a benign thyroid nodule (not recorded which). Some clones in this sample may be carry-over from other donors' samples. This chain links TRBV2 with TRBJ2-7, with TRBD1 identical over 7 bases. CDR3 sequence (DNA): TGTGCCAGCAGACCGACAGGGTCAGTGTCCTACGAGCAGTACTTC. Protein product: CASRPTGSVSYEQYF.